Following are 27 T cell receptor beta chains from one sample sequenced in a study of HIV-infected patients and healthy controls. Whole blood was used without fractionation, so all unsorted peripheral T cells were included. 400 to 550 ng RNA was reverse transcribed with alpha and beta constant-region primers. Separate chain-specific third strand synthesis with multiplexing indices produced the alpha and beta libraries. TCRdb independently ran MiXCR on the 5' RACE reads; one entry per CDR3 protein. This table has 15,000 to 20,000 distinct CDR3 sequences, approximately 5.8% appearing once. Sequenced material: blood. Receptor source: an adult in good health.

This clonotype was observed at least ten times. This chain joins TRBV5-6 and TRBJ2-7, with 11 positions matching TRBD1. With 3 bases clipped from V and 9 bases from J, the junction kept 8 bases outside the gene matches. This CDR3 contains 14 residues. Germline values: CDR1 SGHDT, CDR2 YYEEEE. CDR3 protein: CASSSRDRGGWQYF. CDR3 sequence (DNA): TGTGCCAGCAGCTCTAGGGACAGGGGGGGTTGGCAGTACTTC.

The table lists this clonotype with many counts. This rearrangement joins TRBV5-1 to TRBJ1-1; 10 bases agree with TRBD1. The J segment lost 4 bases and the V segment lost 3 bases, leaving 3 bases of the junction unmatched. CDR3 size: 14 residues. The germline V gene encodes CDR1 SGHRS and CDR2 YFSETQ. As DNA, the CDR3 is TGCGCCAGCAGCTCCGGACAGGGGGGCACTGAAGCTTTCTTT. Residues: CASSSGQGGTEAFF.

This clonotype rates as medium-sized. V and J are TRBV20-1 and TRBJ1-6; 7 bases agree with TRBD1. The V and J ends lost 2 bases and 0 bases, in that order; junction bases with no gene match: 4. Germline CDR1 DFQATT, CDR2 SNEGSKA (reference sequence). CDR3 length equals 16 residues. The CDR3 region is CSARPQGSSYNSPLHF. The CDR3 nucleotides are TGCAGTGCTAGACCACAGGGGAGCTCCTATAATTCACCCCTCCACTTT.

This clonotype was picked up many times. The gene calls are TRBV6-5 and TRBJ1-2; no clear D. This CDR3 is 17 amino acids long. V lost 2 bases and J lost 0, with 16 bases in between. Germline V gene sequence: CDR1 MNHEY, CDR2 SVGAGI. The CDR3 loop is CASSYTMGGIANYGYTF. The CDR3 DNA reads TGTGCCAGCAGTTACACGATGGGTGGGATAGCTAACTATGGCTACACCTTC.

With respect to this clonotype: Possible read error: a much larger clone is one base away. The V call is TRBV18, the J call TRBJ1-1; D is uncertain. CDR3 length: 14 residues. Germline V gene sequence: CDR1 KGHSH, CDR2 LQKENI. CDR3 loop: CASSPLALNTEALF. In nucleotides, the CDR3 is TGTGCCAGCTCACCTCTAGCTTTAAACACTGAAGCTCTCTTT.

With respect to this clonotype: A much larger clone sits a single nucleotide away, making a read error possible. This chain links TRBV29-1 with TRBJ2-2; D is possibly TRBD2 (6 bases). Germline V gene sequence: CDR1 SQVTM, CDR2 ANQGSEA. Trimming took 7 bases from V and 7 from J, leaving 16 bases between them. This CDR3 has 13 amino acids. CDR3 nucleotides: TGCAGCGCGGAGGGCTCCTACGACGGGGAGCTGTTTTTT. Translation gives CSAEGSYDGELFF.

This clonotype was counted ten times or more. This chain connects TRBV7-3 to TRBJ2-1; D is uncertain. This CDR3 has 13 residues. V was clipped by 5 bases and J by 0 bases, with 5 bases between them. From germline, CDR1 is SGHTA and CDR2 FQGTGA. CDR3 in DNA: TGTGCCAGCAGCCGAACCTCCTACAATGAGCAGTTCTTC. Its protein product is CASSRTSYNEQFF.

This clonotype is medium-sized in the sample. This rearrangement joins TRBV6-6 to TRBJ1-1; D not certain. Germline-derived CDR1 and CDR2 are MNHNY and SVGAGI (reference sequence). This CDR3 region has 11 residues. V dropped 0 bases and J dropped 11 bases, with 7 bases sitting between them. The CDR3 nucleotides read TGTGCCAGCAGTTACTCGGGCCTTGCTTTCTTT. The encoded protein is CASSYSGLAFF.

Judged by abundance, this clonotype is medium-sized (0.01 to 0.1%). This chain joins TRBV7-2 and TRBJ2-3; 7 nucleotides match TRBD1. V gave up 8 bases and J gave up 2 bases; unmatched junction bases: 19. There are 18 residues in the CDR3. CDR1 is SGHTA and CDR2 is FQGNSA in the germline V gene. CDR3 coding DNA: TGTGCCAGCCGACAAGCTGTAGGACAGGACACGACCACAGATACGCAGTATTTT. Translated, it gives CASRQAVGQDTTTDTQYF.

This clonotype was seen repeatedly, ten times or more. The chain is built from TRBV12-3 or TRBV12-4 and TRBJ2-7, with 11 bases lining up with TRBD2. The J segment lost 1 base and the V segment lost 3 bases, leaving 5 bases of the junction unmatched. This CDR3 spans 16 amino acids. CDR3 coding DNA: TGTGCCAGCAGTTTTCTAGCGGGGGGCGGGTCCTACGAGCAGTACTTC. Residues: CASSFLAGGGSYEQYF.

This clonotype showed up many times. The chain uses TRBV5-4 and TRBJ1-5; D is possibly TRBD1 (6 bases). This CDR3 has 15 residues. Germline CDR1 reads SGHNT; CDR2 reads YYREEE (reference sequence). The V end lost 1 base, the J end lost 0 bases, and 8 bases lay between the germline ends. CDR3 coding DNA: TGTGCCAGCAGCTTGATGGGGGCTAGCAATCAGCCCCAGCATTTT. Protein sequence: CASSLMGASNQPQHF.

V is TRBV27 and J is TRBJ1-1, with D maybe TRBD1 (6 bases). The V end was cut by 4 bases, the J end by 3 bases, with 12 bases between. The length of the CDR3 is 14 residues. Looked up from germline, CDR1 is MNHEY and CDR2 is SMNVEV (reference sequence). The CDR3 is CASSSGGGHTEAFF. The CDR3, as DNA: TGTGCCAGCAGTTCCGGTGGGGGGCACACTGAAGCTTTCTTT.

This clonotype was detected ten times or more. The chain carries TRBV3-1 and TRBJ1-5; 9 nucleotides agree with TRBD1. Germline values: CDR1 LGHDT, CDR2 YNNKEL (reference sequence). The CDR3 loop spans 14 amino acids. V dropped 4 bases and J dropped 6; count of bases not matched to a gene: 4. For the CDR3, the DNA is TGTGCCAGCAGCCGACAGGGGGGCGGTCAGCCCCAGCATTTT. Translating gives CASSRQGGGQPQHF.

This clonotype has a count of ten or more. The CDR3 sequence: CSGRSGANVLTF. Here the CDR3 DNA reads TGCAGCGGGCGCTCTGGGGCCAACGTCCTGACTTTC. This chain joins TRBV29-1 and TRBJ2-6; D is uncertain. CDR3 length: 12 residues. Trimming took off 7 bases at V and 0 bases at J, with 4 bases between the two ends. Germline V CDR1 and CDR2: SQVTM, ANQGSEA.

Judged by abundance, this clonotype is medium-sized. The chain uses TRBV5-1 and TRBJ2-5; 10 nucleotides agree with TRBD2. The trim removed 8 bases at V and 2 bases at J, leaving 9 bases unmatched. This CDR3 has 15 amino acids. CDR1 is SGHRS and CDR2 is YFSETQ in the germline V gene. The CDR3 is CASSNTAGGQETQYF. The CDR3 DNA reads TGCGCCAGTTCCAATACAGCGGGGGGGCAAGAGACCCAGTACTTC.

At least ten counts were recorded for this clonotype. The gene calls are TRBV20-1 and TRBJ2-3; TRBD2 matches at 10 bases. V lost 5 bases and J lost 4; bases outside the gene matches: 6. Germline V gene data show CDR1 as DFQATT and CDR2 as SNEGSKA (reference sequence). This CDR3 comprises 14 residues. The CDR3 reads CSARGSGGPDTQYF. DNA of the CDR3: TGCAGTGCTCGGGGTAGCGGGGGGCCAGATACGCAGTATTTT.

The genes are TRBV9 and TRBJ1-6, with no clear D. Germline V CDR1 and CDR2: SGDLS, YYNGEE. Trimming stripped 0 bases from V and 3 bases from J, with 7 bases between. CDR3 length equals 15 residues. The CDR3 region is CASSVGQSYNSPLHF. CDR3 bases: TGTGCCAGCAGCGTAGGTCAGAGCTATAATTCACCCCTCCACTTT.

This clonotype occurred many times. The rearrangement links TRBV6-6 to TRBJ2-1; TRBD1 matches at 10 bases. This CDR3 has 17 residues. The junction had 6 bases not matched to a gene; V was cut back by 2 bases and J by 2 bases. Germline CDR1 reads MNHNY; CDR2 reads SVGAGI (reference sequence). The CDR3 DNA sequence: TGTGCCAGCAGTTACACCGCCGGGACAGGGGCCTACAATGAGCAGTTCTTC. Protein: CASSYTAGTGAYNEQFF.

This clonotype occurred many times. CDR3 loop: CASSRRSGIMDQPQHF. DNA of the CDR3: TGTGCCAGCAGTCGGAGGTCGGGTATAATGGATCAGCCCCAGCATTTT. This sequence joins TRBV6-5 and TRBJ1-5; D call uncertain. Germline assignment: CDR1 MNHEY and CDR2 SVGAGI. Between the trimmed V and J ends, which lost 5 bases and 5 bases, there was a span of 19 bases. CDR3 length: 16 residues.

In its sample, this clonotype was seen many times. The rearrangement joins TRBV6-5 to TRBJ2-4; either TRBD1 or TRBD2 may fit D (6 bases each). With 6 bases removed from V and 0 bases from J, the gap between germline ends came to 12 bases. The CDR3 consists of 15 residues. Germline-derived CDR1 and CDR2 are MNHEY and SVGAGI. CDR3: CASRPGAVAKNIQYF. CDR3 sequence (DNA): TGTGCCAGCAGGCCGGGGGCAGTAGCCAAAAACATTCAGTACTTC.

This clonotype was detected ten times or more. The V and J genes are TRBV27 and TRBJ2-1; 15 bases align to TRBD2. Per the germline V gene, CDR1 is MNHEY and CDR2 is SMNVEV (reference sequence). V lost 4 bases, J lost 1 base, and 2 bases stayed unmatched. The CDR3 length is 17 residues. The CDR3 protein is CASSSGTSGGSYNEQFF. The DNA of the CDR3 is TGTGCCAGCAGTTCCGGGACTAGCGGGGGGTCCTACAATGAGCAGTTCTTC.

This clonotype was seen many times. This chain uses TRBV20-1 with TRBJ2-3; TRBD2 matches 8 bases. With V trimmed by 5 bases and J by 5 bases, 9 bases remained unmatched. Germline assignment: CDR1 DFQATT and CDR2 SNEGSKA (reference sequence). The CDR3 spans 14 residues. CDR3 sequence reads: CSARAGGAKDTQYF. The CDR3 DNA follows: TGCAGTGCTCGAGCCGGGGGGGCCAAAGATACGCAGTATTTT.

The rearrangement joins TRBV12-3 or TRBV12-4 to TRBJ2-2; 11 nucleotides line up with TRBD1. The junction had 8 bases not matched to a gene; V was cut back by 4 bases and J by 7 bases. CDR3 size: 16 residues. CDR3 bases: TGTGCCAGCAGTTCCGGACAGGGGGCGCTTGGCGGGGAGCTGTTTTTT. Protein product: CASSSGQGALGGELFF.

This clonotype was observed at least ten times. The J gene is TRBJ2-4, the V gene TRBV12-3 or TRBV12-4; D may be TRBD1 or TRBD2 (5 bases each). The CDR3 is 16 residues long. V was clipped by 3 bases and J by 0 bases, with 12 bases between them. CDR3 protein: CASSFSGALAKNIQYF. The CDR3 nucleotides are TGTGCCAGCAGTTTCTCCGGGGCACTAGCCAAAAACATTCAGTACTTC.

This clonotype showed up many times. The V call is TRBV12-3 or TRBV12-4, the J call TRBJ2-3; D gene unclear. The CDR3 covers 13 residues. The V and J ends lost 5 bases and 3 bases respectively, with 9 bases between them. CDR3 DNA: TGTGCCAGCAGTCGACCGGCAACAGATACGCAGTATTTT. Translating it yields CASSRPATDTQYF.

This clonotype was found many times. This rearrangement joins TRBV27 to TRBJ1-6; unclear D gene. Germline V gene lookup returns CDR1 MNHEY and CDR2 SMNVEV (reference sequence). The V end was cut by 2 bases, the J end by 5 bases, with 10 bases between. The CDR3 contains 15 residues. The CDR3 region has the DNA TGTGCCAGCAGTTTAGAGGGATCGAATAATTCACCCCTCCACTTT. It specifies CASSLEGSNNSPLHF.

This clonotype rates as medium-sized. J is TRBJ2-1 and V is TRBV9; D unclear. This CDR3 is built from 14 residues. With 0 bases removed from V and 10 bases from J, the gap between germline ends came to 14 bases. Germline V gene lookup returns CDR1 SGDLS and CDR2 YYNGEE. CDR3 sequence: CASSVVGQSDEQFF. CDR3 DNA sequence: TGTGCCAGCAGCGTAGTAGGGCAAAGTGACGAGCAGTTCTTC.